This T cell receptor (beta chain) is drawn from a study of a mutant IDH1 vaccine in newly diagnosed glioma. The CDR3 has 19 residues. J lost 9 bases, V lost 3 bases, and 21 bases had no gene match. Germline V lookup: CDR1 SGDLS, CDR2 YYNGEE. Time point given: week 47, end of study. The study gave 300 ug of mutant IDH1 20-mer peptide per vaccine dose, with topical imiquimod. About this clone: The antigen remains unidentified.

TCRdb's copy holds only in-frame clones and misses some; the assay was immunoSEQ multiplex PCR. The data show about 84,000 clones, around four fifths seen once. The V and J genes are TRBV9 and TRBJ2-1; TRBD2 agrees at 10 bases. The input for sequencing was PBMCs, taken from a glioma patient whose treatment included an IDH1 peptide vaccine. This receptor was obtained from a man in his forties with glioma. CDR3 sequence reads: CASSALSPGLAGAGGEQFF. The CDR3 nucleotides read TGTGCCAGCAGCGCCCTATCACCCGGCCTAGCGGGGGCTGGGGGTGAGCAGTTCTTC.